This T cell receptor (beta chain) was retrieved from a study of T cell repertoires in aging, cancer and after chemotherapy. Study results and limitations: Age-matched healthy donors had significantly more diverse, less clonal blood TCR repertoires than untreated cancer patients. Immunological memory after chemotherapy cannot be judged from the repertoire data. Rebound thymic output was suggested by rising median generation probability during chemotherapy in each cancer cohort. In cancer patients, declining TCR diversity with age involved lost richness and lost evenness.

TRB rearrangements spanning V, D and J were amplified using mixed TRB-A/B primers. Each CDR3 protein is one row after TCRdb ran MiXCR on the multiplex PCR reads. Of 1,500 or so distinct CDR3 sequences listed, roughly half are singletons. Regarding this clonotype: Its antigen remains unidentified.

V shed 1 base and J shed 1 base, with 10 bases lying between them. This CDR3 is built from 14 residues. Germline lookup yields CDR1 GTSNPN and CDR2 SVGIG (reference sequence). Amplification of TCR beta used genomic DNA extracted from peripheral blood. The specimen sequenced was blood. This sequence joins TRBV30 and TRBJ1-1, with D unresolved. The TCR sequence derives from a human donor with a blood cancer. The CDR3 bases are TGTGCCTGGAGTGAGACCGTCCCGAACACTGAAGCTTTCTTT. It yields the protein CAWSETVPNTEAFF.